One sample yielded the 3 T cell receptor beta chains listed below, sequenced in a study of neurological immune-mediated disorders. TCRdb redid the calling of the 5' RACE reads with MiXCR, one entry per CDR3 protein. Of around 16,000 distinct CDR3 sequences in the sample, around 3.4% are singletons; the top ten hold 20% to 25%. The material sequenced was CD8+ T cells from blood. These receptors originate from a woman aged 40-49 years in good health.

In this sample, this clonotype turned up many times. The chain links TRBV7-9 to TRBJ2-1; no firm D call. CDR1 is SEHNR and CDR2 is FQNEAQ in the germline V gene (reference sequence). There are 12 residues in the CDR3. Trimming shortened V by 6 bases and J by 9 bases, and 12 bases separated the two germline ends. DNA for the CDR3: TGTGCCAGCAGTTTTTCGGGCCTTGAGCAGTTCTTC. It is translated as CASSFSGLEQFF.

This clonotype was seen repeatedly, ten times or more. The chain combines TRBV23-1 with TRBJ2-7; D ambiguous. TRBV23-1 is an ORF; its function is uncertain. Trimming removed 7 bases from V and 3 bases from J, with 16 bases in between. The CDR3 length is 14 residues. The CDR3, as DNA: TGCGCCAGCACCCTTAGGAGAGATAGCTACGAGCAGTACTTC. Its translation: CASTLRRDSYEQYF.

This clonotype showed up many times. The chain is built from TRBV28 and TRBJ1-5; no clear D gene. The CDR3 is 12 residues long. CDR1 is MDHEN and CDR2 is SYDVKM in the germline V gene. V was pared by 5 bases and J by 3 bases, with 5 bases between. The CDR3 DNA reads TGTGCCAGCAGTCTCGACAATCAGCCCCAGCATTTT. Residues: CASSLDNQPQHF.